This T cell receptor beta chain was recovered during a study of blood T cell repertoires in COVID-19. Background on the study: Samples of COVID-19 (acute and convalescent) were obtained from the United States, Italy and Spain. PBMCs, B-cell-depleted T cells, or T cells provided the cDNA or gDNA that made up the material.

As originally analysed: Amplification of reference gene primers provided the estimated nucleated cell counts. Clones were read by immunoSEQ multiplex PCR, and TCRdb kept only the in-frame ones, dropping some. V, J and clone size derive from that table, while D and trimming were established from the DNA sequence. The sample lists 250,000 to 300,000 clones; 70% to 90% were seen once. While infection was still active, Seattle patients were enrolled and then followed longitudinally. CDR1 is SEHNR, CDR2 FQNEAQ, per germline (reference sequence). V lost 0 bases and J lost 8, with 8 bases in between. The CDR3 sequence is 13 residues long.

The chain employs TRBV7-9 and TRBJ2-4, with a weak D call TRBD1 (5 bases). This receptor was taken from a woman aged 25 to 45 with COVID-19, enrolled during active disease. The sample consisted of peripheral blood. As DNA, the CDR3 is TGTGCCAGCAGCTTAGCCCAGGGTCACATTCAGTACTTC. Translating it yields CASSLAQGHIQYF.